The T cell receptor beta chain described here comes from a study of T cells in Graves' hyperthyroidism and ophthalmopathy. This clonotype has only a few counts. Fresh peripheral blood, roughly 9.8 ml of it, supplied the PBMCs. CDR3 length: 14 amino acids. With 0 bases removed from V and 9 bases from J, the gap between germline ends came to 13 bases. From germline, CDR1 is WNHNN and CDR2 SYGVQD (reference sequence). RNA transcripts gave rise to amplified TCR beta CDR3 regions. The primer set for the first-round RT-PCR of the TCR CDR3 was HTBI. One entry per CDR3 protein results from TCRdb running MiXCR on the multiplex PCR reads. There are 300,000 to 450,000 distinct CDR3 sequences in the sample; 15% to 18% occur only once, and roughly 25% lies in the top ten.

Sequences were obtained from blood. This clonotype was sampled from a young woman with Graves' hyperthyroidism that later progressed to Graves' ophthalmopathy. The rearrangement links TRBV10-1 to TRBJ2-3, with unresolved D. DNA of the CDR3: TGCGCCAGCAGTGAGTCAGGGTACCAGGCAACGCAGTATTTT. Its translation is CASSESGYQATQYF.